The sequence of this TCR beta chain was determined in a study of T cells in localized non-small cell lung cancer. Details on this clone: The antigen remains unidentified.

Profiling relied on immunoSEQ multiplex PCR, and the TCRdb table lists in-frame clones only, not all of them. The data hold around 21,000 clones, with less than 90% observed a single time. General study results and limits: The study found T cell clonality highest in uninvolved adjacent lung, above tumor. Detection in adjacent lung was observed for a median around 55 of the top 100 tumor clones.

CDR3 size: 15 residues. Germline-derived CDR1 and CDR2 are SGDLS and YYNGEE. V lost 3 bases and J 10 bases, leaving 20 bases between the germline ends. The origin of this receptor is an older male donor with stage I lung adenocarcinoma. The genes are TRBV9 and TRBJ2-1; tentative D call: TRBD2 (6 bases). This sample comprised peripheral blood, obtained before any cancer treatment. DNA of the CDR3: TGTGCCAGCAGCGCCACCCCCACCCGGGACTCAGAGCAGTTCTTC. Residues: CASSATPTRDSEQFF.